This T cell receptor beta chain was captured in a study of cytomegalovirus exposure and HLA in healthy donors. General observations from the study: Prediction of most subjects' HLA-A and HLA-B alleles by TCR beta sequences was reportedly accurate.

Primers for the PCR totalled 60 Vbeta and 13 Jbeta. Assay used: immunoSEQ multiplex PCR; TCRdb lists only in-frame clones, some missing. The data contain 160,000 or so clones, 70% to 85% of them singletons. This clone occurred a few times. Antigen: not known. Germline lookup yields CDR1 MNHEY and CDR2 SMNVEV (reference sequence). The CDR3 loop spans 13 amino acids. Trimming pared 6 bases from V and 7 bases from J, leaving 15 bases between. J is TRBJ1-2 and V is TRBV27; the D is unclear. Sequencing was done on a sample of PBMCs. The sequence came from a woman aged 40-49 years in good health and CMV-seronegative. CDR3 amino acids: CASRQGSSGGYTF. The CDR3 region has the DNA TGTGCCAGCAGACAAGGCTCTTCGGGTGGCTACACCTTC.